A single T cell receptor beta chain is shown here with its context. Antigen specificity is unknown. The treatment denotes: treatment-naive control, cytoreductive nephrectomy. Controls included a handful of female and around ten male donors, resected 2011 to 2014. This specimen comes from a study of radiation and T cells in renal cell carcinoma. Study-level findings and limits: Compared with controls, irradiated tumors had more, larger dominant CDR3 motifs.

Produced via immunoSEQ multiplex PCR; TCRdb's table is partial and in-frame only. The data hold tens of thousands of clones, with more than 45% observed a single time. Trimming stripped 4 bases from V and 4 bases from J, with 16 bases between. The CDR3 is 16 amino acids. CDR1 and CDR2 from the germline V gene are LNHDA and SQIVND (reference sequence). The V gene is TRBV19, the J gene TRBJ2-2; TRBD1 might be the D (5 bases). The sequenced sample was tumor tissue, obtained from a patient whose treatment was nephrectomy without radiotherapy. The sequence came from a middle-aged man with renal cell carcinoma. In nucleotides, the CDR3 is TGTGCCAGTAGTAGACAGCTTACATACCCCACCGGGGAGCTGTTTTTT. Protein: CASSRQLTYPTGELFF.